The 20 T cell receptor beta chains below were found in one sample sequenced in a study of neurological immune-mediated disorders. One entry per CDR3 protein results from TCRdb running MiXCR on the 5' RACE reads. Altogether over 65,000 distinct CDR3 sequences are present, just over 2.5% being singletons, with the ten largest covering 1.1%. The sequencing sample was made of PBMCs. These receptors all stem from a woman in her twenties or thirties with multiple sclerosis.

This clonotype was picked up many times. The V gene is TRBV18, the J gene TRBJ2-2; 8 bases fit TRBD1. CDR3 length: 15 amino acids. Germline CDR1 and CDR2: KGHSH and LQKENI. After removal of 3 bases from V and 1 base from J, the junction contained 1 base not matched to a gene. This CDR3 reads CASSPGTGNTGELFF. CDR3 in DNA: TGTGCCAGCTCACCTGGGACAGGGAACACCGGGGAGCTGTTTTTT.

This clonotype occurred many times. V usage is TRBV20-1 and J usage is TRBJ1-5; no reliable D call. Germline V CDR1 and CDR2: DFQATT, SNEGSKA (reference sequence). Trimming took off 0 bases at V and 6 bases at J, with 15 bases between the two ends. This CDR3 comprises 15 residues. CDR3 DNA sequence: TGCAGTGCTAGAGATCTAGGCGGGGTCGGTCAGCCCCAGCATTTT. Translation gives CSARDLGGVGQPQHF.

This clonotype was seen at least ten times. V and J are TRBV12-3 or TRBV12-4 and TRBJ2-7; D may be TRBD2 (6 bases). Trimming left V 3 bases short and J 4 bases short, with 13 bases between. The CDR3 totals 14 residues. CDR3 DNA: TGTGCCAGCAGTTTCGCCGGGAGTCGGTACGAGCAGTACTTC. It translates to CASSFAGSRYEQYF.

This clonotype has ten or more counts. This chain uses TRBV5-1 with TRBJ1-5; 8 bases are shared with TRBD1. This CDR3 comprises 16 residues. V lost 4 bases, J lost 2 bases, and 8 bases stayed unmatched. Germline CDR1 is SGHRS and CDR2 is YFSETQ. The DNA of the CDR3 is TGCGCCAGCAGCGCCGGGACAGGTGAGCGCAATCAGCCCCAGCATTTT. It specifies CASSAGTGERNQPQHF.

Many counts were recorded for this clonotype. The genes are TRBV20-1 and TRBJ2-7, with 9 positions matching TRBD2. After removal of 3 bases from V and 8 bases from J, the junction contained 8 bases not matched to a gene. Germline V lookup: CDR1 DFQATT, CDR2 SNEGSKA (reference sequence). The CDR3 has 13 residues. The CDR3 loop is CSASWAGGPQQYF. In DNA form, the CDR3 reads TGCAGTGCTAGCTGGGCGGGAGGGCCTCAGCAGTACTTC.

The table lists this clonotype with many counts. The CDR3 sequence is CASFRRVGDTEAFF. DNA for the CDR3: TGTGCCAGTTTCCGGCGTGTTGGGGACACTGAAGCTTTCTTT. The chain has TRBV5-6 and TRBJ1-1; D not certain. The CDR3 loop spans 14 amino acids. CDR1 SGHDT and CDR2 YYEEEE come from the germline V gene. V lost 8 bases and J 3 bases, leaving 17 bases between the germline ends.

This clonotype was found many times. This sequence joins TRBV5-1 and TRBJ2-3, with 16 positions matching TRBD2. Germline V gene data show CDR1 as SGHRS and CDR2 as YFSETQ. This CDR3 is built from 19 residues. V shed 0 bases and J 1 base; nucleotides not matched to a gene: 5. This chain's CDR3 is CASSLAYGTSGRGTDTQYF. In DNA, the CDR3 is TGCGCCAGCAGCTTGGCGTACGGGACTAGCGGGAGGGGCACAGATACGCAGTATTTT.

The chain has TRBV2 and TRBJ2-7; 8 nucleotides line up with TRBD2. With 7 bases clipped from V and 2 bases from J, the junction kept 7 bases outside the gene matches. This CDR3 is 14 amino acids long. CDR1 and CDR2 (germline): SNHLY, FYNNEI. This chain's CDR3 is CASKAGANPYEQYF. As DNA, the CDR3 is TGTGCCAGCAAAGCGGGGGCGAACCCCTACGAGCAGTACTTC.

This clonotype was found many times. V and J are TRBV12-3 or TRBV12-4 and TRBJ1-5; weak D call: TRBD1 (6 bases). The CDR3 is 13 amino acids. V shed 6 bases and J shed 5 bases, with 11 bases lying between them. The chain's CDR3 is CASRKGGDQPQHF. The CDR3 nucleotides are TGTGCCAGCAGGAAAGGGGGTGATCAGCCCCAGCATTTT.

Many counts were recorded for this clonotype. The chain joins TRBV5-1 to TRBJ2-3, with D unresolved. Trimming shortened V by 0 bases and J by 5 bases, and 1 base separated the two germline ends. The CDR3 has 11 amino acids. Per the germline V gene, CDR1 is SGHRS and CDR2 is YFSETQ. CDR3 DNA sequence: TGCGCCAGCAGCTTGGAAGATACGCAGTATTTT. Amino acids: CASSLEDTQYF.

This clonotype was seen repeatedly, ten times or more. This chain links TRBV12-3 or TRBV12-4 with TRBJ2-5; possibly TRBD1 for D (5 bases). The V and J ends lost 3 bases and 5 bases respectively, with 10 bases between them. The CDR3 has 13 residues. Here the CDR3 reads CASSLDIRETQYF. The CDR3, as DNA: TGTGCCAGCAGTTTGGACATCCGGGAGACCCAGTACTTC.

V and J are TRBV9 and TRBJ2-1, with 8 bases matching TRBD2. The length of the CDR3 is 16 residues. CDR1 and CDR2 from the germline V gene are SGDLS and YYNGEE. With 2 bases clipped from V and 5 bases from J, the junction kept 9 bases outside the gene matches. In DNA, the CDR3 is TGTGCCAGCAGCGTCGTAGCGGGATTCGGTAACAATGAGCAGTTCTTC. This sequence encodes CASSVVAGFGNNEQFF.

This clonotype was counted at least ten times. The chain has TRBV11-3 and TRBJ2-1, with 7 nucleotides matching TRBD2. This CDR3 spans 15 amino acids. J lost 1 base, V lost 4 bases, and 4 bases had no gene match. From germline, CDR1 is SGHNT and CDR2 YENEEA. Here the CDR3 reads CASSSSGDSYNEQFF. The DNA of the CDR3 is TGTGCCAGCAGCTCCAGCGGGGATTCCTACAATGAGCAGTTCTTC.

The chain links TRBV7-9 to TRBJ2-7, with unresolved D. The CDR3 is made up of 14 amino acids. Between the trimmed V and J ends, which lost 2 bases and 2 bases, there was a span of 10 bases. Germline V gene data show CDR1 as SEHNR and CDR2 as FQNEAQ (reference sequence). CDR3 DNA: TGTGCCAGCAGCTTAAGCCTCCAGCCCTACGAGCAGTACTTC. This gives the protein CASSLSLQPYEQYF.

The table lists this clonotype with many counts. The rearrangement uses TRBV20-1 and TRBJ2-2; D is ambiguous. V lost 0 bases and J 0 bases, leaving 8 bases between the germline ends. The CDR3 covers 15 residues. CDR1 is DFQATT, CDR2 SNEGSKA, per germline (reference sequence). The CDR3 here is CSAREDGSNTGELFF. For the CDR3, the DNA is TGCAGTGCTAGAGAGGACGGCTCGAACACCGGGGAGCTGTTTTTT.

To note about this clonotype: Its ends do not fully match the called genes, so a read error is possible. The chain couples TRBV28 to TRBJ1-2; D perhaps matches TRBD1 (6 bases). Germline CDR1 is MDHEN and CDR2 is SYDVKM. This CDR3 is built from 12 residues. As DNA, the CDR3 is TGTGACAGCAGTACACCCGGGACAATCTACACCTTC. Translated: CDSSTPGTIYTF.

This clonotype was observed many times. The chain combines TRBV7-2 with TRBJ2-3; the match to TRBD1 covers 9 bases. V was clipped by 8 bases and J by 5 bases; unmatched bases: 5. The germline CDR1 and CDR2 sequences are SGHTA and FQGNSA. The CDR3 is 13 residues long. The CDR3 DNA is TGTGCCAGCCGACAGGGGGTAATAGATACGCAGTATTTT. Its protein is CASRQGVIDTQYF.

This clonotype was seen many times. The chain joins TRBV5-5 to TRBJ2-7, with a tentative D call TRBD2 (5 bases). Trimming removed 5 bases from V and 4 bases from J, with 16 bases in between. The CDR3 spans 14 residues. CDR1 SGHKS and CDR2 YYEKEE come from the germline V gene (reference sequence). The CDR3 region has the DNA TGTGCCAGCAGGTGGGAGACACCGGGTTACGAGCAGTACTTC. Residues: CASRWETPGYEQYF. Full variable domain (missing parts from reference TRBV5-5 and TRBJ2-7): DAGVTQSPTHLIKTRGQQVTLRCSPISGHKSVSWYQQVLGQGPQFIFQYYEKEERGRGNFPDRFSARQFPNYSSELNVNALLLGDSALYLCASRWETPGYEQYFGPGTRLTVT.

This clonotype was recorded many times. The chain joins TRBV12-3 or TRBV12-4 to TRBJ2-7; D might be TRBD2 (5 bases). Trimming cost V 5 bases and J 7 bases, with 12 bases left between them. The length of the CDR3 is 12 residues. The CDR3 bases are TGTGCCAGCAGTCCCGGATCGGGGGAGCAGTACTTC. This gives the protein CASSPGSGEQYF.

This clonotype has ten or more counts. This chain uses TRBV6-5 with TRBJ2-7; a weak D match, TRBD2 (5 bases). Trimming left V 6 bases short and J 1 base short, with 7 bases between. CDR3 length: 12 amino acids. Germline values: CDR1 MNHEY, CDR2 SVGAGI. The DNA for the CDR3 is TGTGCCAGCAGGAGCGGTTCCTACGAGCAGTACTTC. It specifies CASRSGSYEQYF.